This T cell receptor beta chain is from a study of CD8 T cells in ankylosing spondylitis. TCRdb independently ran MiXCR on the 5' RACE reads; one entry per CDR3 protein. The table includes around 770,000 distinct CDR3 sequences, under 20% detected once. Points from the study as a whole: It appeared that ankylosing spondylitis blood was characterized by a TCR beta motif of several highly homologous variants.

The CDR3 covers 17 residues. The V gene lost 3 bases and the J gene lost 5 bases, with 21 bases spanning the gap. Germline V gene sequence: CDR1 KGHDR, CDR2 SFDVKD. This clonotype appeared a few times. Its antigen is undetermined. The source of this sequence is a male donor with ankylosing spondylitis. J is TRBJ1-2 and V is TRBV24-1; no clear D. The source material was blood, either unsorted or a sorted T cell fraction (not recorded which). This CDR3 is CATSDGPRTGTKYGYTF. CDR3 bases: TGTGCCACCAGTGATGGCCCGCGGACGGGCACGAAGTATGGCTACACCTTC.